One and the same sample provided the 10 T cell receptor beta chains below, sequenced in a study of blood T cell repertoires in COVID-19. Repertoires were generated with immunoSEQ multiplex PCR, while TCRdb's copy carries only in-frame clones and drops some. This sample has 390,000 or so clones; roughly 88% occur once, and the top ten carry under 1.5%. The sequencing input was peripheral blood. The receptors derive from a woman under 40 with active or convalescent COVID-19.

Here the CDR3 DNA reads TGTGCCAGTAGTATAGAAGGGACAGGGCGCTATGGCTACACCTTC. It is translated as CASSIEGTGRYGYTF. The chain employs TRBV19 and TRBJ1-2; 9 nucleotides line up with TRBD1. This CDR3 is 15 amino acids long. From germline, CDR1 is LNHDA and CDR2 SQIVND (reference sequence). V gave up 0 bases and J gave up 4 bases; unmatched junction bases: 3.

This sequence joins TRBV14 and TRBJ1-2, with D hard to call. This CDR3 has 16 residues. Germline CDR1 reads SGHDN; CDR2 reads FVKESK. V was shortened by 11 bases and J by 2 bases, with 24 bases between the two germline ends. The CDR3, as DNA: TGTGCCCACAGATTCCCCGCGGAGGCCCAGAACTATGGCTACACCTTC. Translation gives CAHRFPAEAQNYGYTF.

The V gene is TRBV27, the J gene TRBJ2-4, with 11 positions matching TRBD2. Trimming cost V 8 bases and J 3 bases; bases outside gene matches: 3. CDR1 and CDR2 (germline): MNHEY, SMNVEV (reference sequence). This CDR3 has 14 residues. CDR3 DNA: TGTGCCAGCGCCACTAGCGGGGGCAAAAACATTCAGTACTTC. It is translated as CASATSGGKNIQYF.

This chain links TRBV7-8 with TRBJ2-1, with TRBD2 matching 12 bases. The CDR3 has 19 residues. CDR1 is SGHVS, CDR2 FQNEAQ, per germline. V dropped 2 bases and J dropped 0; count of bases not matched to a gene: 8. The CDR3 is CASSLLLAGGMSSYNEQFF. In nucleotides, the CDR3 is TGTGCCAGCAGCTTACTGCTAGCGGGGGGGATGAGCTCCTACAATGAGCAGTTCTTC. Filled out from reference TRBV7-8 and TRBJ2-1, the complete variable domain reads GAGVSQSPRYKVAKRGQDVALRCDPISGHVSLFWYQQALGQGPEFLTYFQNEAQLDKSGLPSDRFFAERPEGSVSTLKIQRTQQEDSAVYLCASSLLLAGGMSSYNEQFFGPGTRLTVL.

The chain employs TRBV5-6 and TRBJ2-6; the match to TRBD1 covers 7 bases. CDR1 and CDR2 (germline): SGHDT, YYEEEE. V lost 4 bases and J lost 2; bases outside the gene matches: 12. The CDR3 runs 18 residues. The CDR3: CASSTVATGKAGANVLTF. The CDR3 region has the DNA TGTGCCAGCAGCACCGTGGCGACAGGGAAGGCTGGGGCCAACGTCCTGACTTTC.

The V and J genes are TRBV5-1 and TRBJ2-7; TRBD1 matches 7 bases. The CDR3 has 15 residues. Germline V gene data show CDR1 as SGHRS and CDR2 as YFSETQ. V was pared by 2 bases and J by 3 bases, with 8 bases of the junction left unmatched. Here the CDR3 reads CASSLQGQGLYEQYF. CDR3 in DNA: TGCGCCAGCAGCTTACAGGGGCAAGGCCTCTACGAGCAGTACTTC.

The chain combines TRBV4-2 with TRBJ2-7; 8 nucleotides line up with TRBD2. V shed 0 bases and J 3 bases; nucleotides not matched to a gene: 10. Germline V CDR1 and CDR2: LGHNA, YNFKEQ. CDR3 length equals 17 residues. This chain's CDR3 is CASSQEVRLAGNYEQYF. CDR3 nucleotides: TGTGCCAGCAGCCAAGAGGTTCGCCTAGCGGGTAACTACGAGCAGTACTTC.

V and J are TRBV6-5 and TRBJ2-7; D might be TRBD1 (5 bases). The germline V gene has CDR1 MNHEY and CDR2 SVGAGI. CDR3 length: 13 amino acids. V was trimmed by 8 bases and J by 3 bases, leaving 14 bases between them. In DNA, the CDR3 is TGTGCCAGCTGGGGCGGTGAGGTCTACGAGCAGTACTTC. Its translation is CASWGGEVYEQYF.

Turning to this clone: Mismatch with germline at one junction end may stem from a read error. The chain joins TRBV7-6 to TRBJ1-1; D is possibly TRBD1 (6 bases). Per the germline V gene, CDR1 is SGHVS and CDR2 is FNYEAQ. This CDR3 comprises 19 residues. The CDR3 DNA sequence: TGTGCCAGCAGTTTAGCCAGGACAGCTTCTGACCCCCGTAACACTGAAGCTTTCTTT. The encoded protein is CASSLARTASDPRNTEAFF.

This clone was found a few times. The chain links TRBV19 to TRBJ1-6; 8 bases match TRBD1. Unmatched junction bases numbered 10, after V lost 5 bases and J lost 10 bases. The germline gives CDR1 LNHDA, CDR2 SQIVND (reference sequence). CDR3 length equals 15 residues. CDR3 nucleotides: TGTGCCAGTAGTTTACCGCAGGGGGCAAACTCACCCCTCCACTTT. Amino acids: CASSLPQGANSPLHF. The whole variable domain, remainder taken from reference TRBV19 and TRBJ1-6, is DGGITQSPKYLFRKEGQNVTLSCEQNLNHDAMYWYRQDPGQGLRLIYYSQIVNDFQKGDIAEGYSVSREKKESFPLTVTSAQKNPTAFYLCASSLPQGANSPLHFGNGTRLTVT.